This T cell receptor beta chain comes out of a study of blood T cell repertoires in COVID-19 (dated by TCRdb to about 2020). Some background on the complete study: The collaborator samples originated in the United States, Italy and Spain and spanned the acute and convalescent phases of COVID-19. The material from the prospective study consisted of cDNA or gDNA derived from T cells, B-cell-depleted T cells, or PBMCs. The repertoires were released in a freely available public database intended as a resource for research on the immune response to SARS-CoV-2. Samples were obtained from the ongoing ImmuneRACE study (first 160 participants) and from 1,254 subjects provided by 6 global collaborators. The sample metadata nearly always contained a de-identified subject ID, COVID-19 status, age in years and sex. Where available, HLA class I and class II types were taken from metadata supplied by the sample provider and were not determined by assay-based typing. The dataset comprised deeply sampled blood TCRbeta repertoires from subjects exposed to, actively infected with, or recovered from COVID-19.

TCRbeta CDR3 regions were amplified from genomic DNA using the immunoSEQ Assay, a bias-controlled multiplex PCR. Concerning the study's data processing: Nucleated cell counts per sample were estimated from amplification of reference gene primers within the assay. Sequence reads were collapsed and filtered to measure the absolute abundance of every unique TCRbeta CDR3 rearrangement. For each sample, productive Simpson clonality was calculated as the square root of Simpson's diversity index across productive rearrangements. Sourced from immuneACCESS, this table was stored by TCRdb with only in-frame sequences that have V and J called. A share of the clones is absent; for the studies checked, an unresolved V gene accounts for under half, and the remainder has no known explanation. The DNA was the basis for D and trimming; V, J and clone size are from that table. The sample profile shows about 120,000 clones; around 79% of them were found once. Together, the top ten hold about 2.5% of the sample.

On this clone: The target of this receptor is not known. Base qualities are not at hand, and no much larger clone is one base apart.

Findings and caveats that apply to the study as a whole: Clinical and demographic metadata were provided uncurated, with the amount varying by source and participant.

The CDR3 runs 15 residues from the cysteine to the phenylalanine. Left in the record is the CDR3 DNA by itself, 45 bases read in frame from the first base. The junction carries 13 bases between V and J, which are trimmed by 1 base and 6 bases respectively. Taken from the germline V gene, the CDR1 and CDR2 loops are SNHLY and FYNNEI. Each collaborating institution followed its own protocols to collect whole blood in K2EDTA tubes. For TCRbeta analysis, collaborator samples were shipped as frozen whole blood, as isolated PBMCs, or as DNA extracted from either sample type. The sequence links TRBV2 to TRBJ1-5; the D gene cannot be named for sure. The clonotype originates from a man aged 70 or older with acute or convalescent COVID-19. Input material: peripheral blood. The DNA sequence follows: TGTGCCAGCAGTGAAGAACGTGCCGGACTTCAGCCCCAGCATTTT. Its protein reads: CASSEERAGLQPQHF.